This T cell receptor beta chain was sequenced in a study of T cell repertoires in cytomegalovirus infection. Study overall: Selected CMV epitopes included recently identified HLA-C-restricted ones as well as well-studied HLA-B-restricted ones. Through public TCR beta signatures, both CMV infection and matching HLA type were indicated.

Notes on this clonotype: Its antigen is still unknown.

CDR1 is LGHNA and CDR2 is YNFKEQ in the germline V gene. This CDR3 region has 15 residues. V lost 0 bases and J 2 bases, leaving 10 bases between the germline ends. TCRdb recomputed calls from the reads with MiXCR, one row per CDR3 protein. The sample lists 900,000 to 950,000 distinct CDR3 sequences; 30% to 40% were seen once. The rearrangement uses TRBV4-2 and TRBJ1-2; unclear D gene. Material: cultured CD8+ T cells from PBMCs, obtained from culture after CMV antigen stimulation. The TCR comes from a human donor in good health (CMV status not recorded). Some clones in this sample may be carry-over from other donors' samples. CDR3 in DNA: TGTGCCAGCAGCCAAGAAGTTGTACTGAACTATGGCTACACCTTC. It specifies CASSQEVVLNYGYTF.